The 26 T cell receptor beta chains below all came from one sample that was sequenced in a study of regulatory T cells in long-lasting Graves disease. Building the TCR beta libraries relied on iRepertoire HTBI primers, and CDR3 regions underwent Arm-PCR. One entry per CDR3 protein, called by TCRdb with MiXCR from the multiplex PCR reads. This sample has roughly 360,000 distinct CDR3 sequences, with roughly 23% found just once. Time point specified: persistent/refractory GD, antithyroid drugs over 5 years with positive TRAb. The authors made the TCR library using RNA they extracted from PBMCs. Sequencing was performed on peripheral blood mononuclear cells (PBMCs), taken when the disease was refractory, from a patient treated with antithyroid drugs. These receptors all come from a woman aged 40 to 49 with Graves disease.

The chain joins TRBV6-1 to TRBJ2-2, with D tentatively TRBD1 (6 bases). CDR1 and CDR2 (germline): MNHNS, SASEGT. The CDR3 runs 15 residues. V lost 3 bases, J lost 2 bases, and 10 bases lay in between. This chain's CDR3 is CASSDKGQNTGELFF. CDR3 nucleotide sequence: TGTGCCAGCAGTGACAAGGGACAAAACACCGGGGAGCTGTTTTTT.

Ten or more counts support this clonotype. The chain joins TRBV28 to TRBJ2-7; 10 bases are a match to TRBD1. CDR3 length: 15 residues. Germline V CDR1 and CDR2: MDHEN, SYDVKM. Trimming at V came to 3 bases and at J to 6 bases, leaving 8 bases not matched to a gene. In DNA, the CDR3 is TGTGCCAGCAGTTTCCGGACAGGGGGAAAACGCGAGCAGTACTTC. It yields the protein CASSFRTGGKREQYF.

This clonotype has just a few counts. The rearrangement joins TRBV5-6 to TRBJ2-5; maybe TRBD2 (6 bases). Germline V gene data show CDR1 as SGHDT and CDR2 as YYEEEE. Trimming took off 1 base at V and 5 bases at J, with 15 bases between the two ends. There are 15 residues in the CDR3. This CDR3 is CASSLKPGRSETQYF. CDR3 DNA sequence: TGTGCCAGCAGCTTGAAACCCGGGAGAAGCGAGACCCAGTACTTC.

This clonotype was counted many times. This chain's CDR3 is CASSFRLAGVWNEQFF. The CDR3 nucleotides read TGTGCCAGCAGCTTTCGACTAGCGGGAGTATGGAATGAGCAGTTCTTC. The chain couples TRBV11-2 to TRBJ2-1, with 12 bases lining up with TRBD2. CDR1 and CDR2 from the germline V gene are SGHAT and FQNNGV. This CDR3 is built from 16 residues. The ends lost 3 bases at V and 7 bases at J; junction bases unmatched: 7.

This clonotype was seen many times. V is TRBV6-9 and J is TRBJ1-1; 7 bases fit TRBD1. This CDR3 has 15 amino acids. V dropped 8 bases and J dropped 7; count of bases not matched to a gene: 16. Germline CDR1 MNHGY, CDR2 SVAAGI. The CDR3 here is CASQQPPGQSIEAFF. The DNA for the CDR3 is TGTGCCAGCCAACAACCTCCGGGACAGTCCATTGAAGCTTTCTTT.

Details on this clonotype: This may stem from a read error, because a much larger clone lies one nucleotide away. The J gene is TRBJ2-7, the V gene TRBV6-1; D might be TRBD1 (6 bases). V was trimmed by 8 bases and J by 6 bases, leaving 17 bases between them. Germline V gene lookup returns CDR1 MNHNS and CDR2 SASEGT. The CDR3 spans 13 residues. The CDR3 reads CASRRGGPCEQYF. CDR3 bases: TGTGCCAGCCGCAGGGGTGGTCCCTGCGAGCAGTACTTC.

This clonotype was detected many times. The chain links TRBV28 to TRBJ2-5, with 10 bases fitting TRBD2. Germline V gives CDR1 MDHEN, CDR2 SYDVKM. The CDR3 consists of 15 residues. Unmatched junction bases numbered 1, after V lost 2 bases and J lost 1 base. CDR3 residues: CASSLRTSGQETQYF. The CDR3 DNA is TGTGCCAGCAGTTTAAGGACTAGCGGCCAAGAGACCCAGTACTTC.

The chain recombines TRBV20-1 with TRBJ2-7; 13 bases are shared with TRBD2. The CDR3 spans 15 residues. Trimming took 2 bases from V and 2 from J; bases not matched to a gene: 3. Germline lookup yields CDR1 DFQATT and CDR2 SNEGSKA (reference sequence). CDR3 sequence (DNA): TGCAGTGCTAGAACGGGACTAGCGGGAACCTACGAGCAGTACTTC. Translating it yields CSARTGLAGTYEQYF.

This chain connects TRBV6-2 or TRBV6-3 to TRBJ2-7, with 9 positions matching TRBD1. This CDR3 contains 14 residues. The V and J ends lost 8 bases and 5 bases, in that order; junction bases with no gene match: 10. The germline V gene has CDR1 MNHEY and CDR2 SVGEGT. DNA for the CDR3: TGTGCCAGCTGCTCCGGGACAGGGTCCGACGAGCAGTACTTC. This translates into CASCSGTGSDEQYF.

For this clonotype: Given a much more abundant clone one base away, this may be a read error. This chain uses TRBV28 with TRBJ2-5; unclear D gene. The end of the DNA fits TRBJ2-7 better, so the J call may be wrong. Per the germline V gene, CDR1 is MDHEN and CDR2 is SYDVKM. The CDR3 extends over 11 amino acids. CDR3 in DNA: TGTGCCAGCAGTGAGTTCAACGAGCAGTACTTC. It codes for CASSEFNEQYF.

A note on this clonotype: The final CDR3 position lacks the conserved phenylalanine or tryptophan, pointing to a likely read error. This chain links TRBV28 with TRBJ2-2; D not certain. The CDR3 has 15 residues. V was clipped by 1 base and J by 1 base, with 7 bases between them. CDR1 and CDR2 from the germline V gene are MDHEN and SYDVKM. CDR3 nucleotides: TGTGCCAGCAGTTTATTCGTACAGAACACCGGGGAGCTGTTTTCT. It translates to CASSLFVQNTGELFS.

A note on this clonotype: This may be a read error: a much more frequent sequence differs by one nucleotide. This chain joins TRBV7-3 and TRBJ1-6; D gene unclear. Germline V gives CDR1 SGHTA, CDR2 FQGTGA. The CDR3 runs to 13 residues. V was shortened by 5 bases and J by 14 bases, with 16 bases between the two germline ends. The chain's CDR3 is CASSIAQASTLHF. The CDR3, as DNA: TGTGCCAGCAGCATAGCGCAGGCCTCGACCCTCCACTTT.

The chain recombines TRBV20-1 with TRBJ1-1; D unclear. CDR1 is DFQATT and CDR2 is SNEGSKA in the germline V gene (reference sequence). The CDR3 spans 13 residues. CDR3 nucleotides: TGCAGCCCTACGCACCACATGAACACTGAAGCTTTCTTT. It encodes CSPTHHMNTEAFF.

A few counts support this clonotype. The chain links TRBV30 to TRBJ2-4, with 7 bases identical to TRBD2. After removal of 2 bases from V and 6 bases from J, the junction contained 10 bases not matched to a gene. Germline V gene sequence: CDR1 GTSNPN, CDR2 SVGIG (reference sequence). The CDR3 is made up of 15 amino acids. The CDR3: CAWSLVGGPINIQYF. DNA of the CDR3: TGTGCCTGGAGTTTGGTGGGAGGGCCGATAAACATTCAGTACTTC.

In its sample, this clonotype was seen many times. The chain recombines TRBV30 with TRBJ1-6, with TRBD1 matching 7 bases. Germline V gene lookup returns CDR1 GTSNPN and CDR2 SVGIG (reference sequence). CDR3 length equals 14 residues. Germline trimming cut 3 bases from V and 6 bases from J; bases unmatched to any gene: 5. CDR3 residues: CAWSATGRNSPLHF. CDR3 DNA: TGTGCCTGGAGCGCGACAGGGCGTAATTCACCCCTCCACTTT.

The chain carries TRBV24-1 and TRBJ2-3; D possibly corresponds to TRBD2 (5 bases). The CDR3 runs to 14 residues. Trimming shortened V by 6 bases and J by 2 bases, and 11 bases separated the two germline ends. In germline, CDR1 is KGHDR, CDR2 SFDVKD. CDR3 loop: CATSSGNPTDTQYF. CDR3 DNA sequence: TGTGCCACCAGTTCGGGGAACCCCACAGATACGCAGTATTTT.

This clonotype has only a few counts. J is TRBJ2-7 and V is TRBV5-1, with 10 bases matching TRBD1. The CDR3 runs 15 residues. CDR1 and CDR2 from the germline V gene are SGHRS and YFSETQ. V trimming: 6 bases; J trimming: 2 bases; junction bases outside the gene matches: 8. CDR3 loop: CASKRGTGETYEQYF. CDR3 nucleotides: TGCGCCAGCAAGAGGGGGACAGGGGAAACCTACGAGCAGTACTTC.

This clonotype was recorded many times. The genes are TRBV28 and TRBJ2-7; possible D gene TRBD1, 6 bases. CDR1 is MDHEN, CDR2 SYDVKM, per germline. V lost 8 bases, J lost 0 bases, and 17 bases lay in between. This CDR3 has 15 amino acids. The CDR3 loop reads CASRTTRGGSYEQYF. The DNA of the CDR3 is TGTGCCAGCCGCACCACCCGAGGGGGCTCCTACGAGCAGTACTTC.

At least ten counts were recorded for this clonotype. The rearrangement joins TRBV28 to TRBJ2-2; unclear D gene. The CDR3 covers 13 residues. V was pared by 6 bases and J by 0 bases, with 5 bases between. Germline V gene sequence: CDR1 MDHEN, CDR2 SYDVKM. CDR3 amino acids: CASSPTNTGELFF. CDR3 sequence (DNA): TGTGCCAGCAGCCCTACGAACACCGGGGAGCTGTTTTTT.

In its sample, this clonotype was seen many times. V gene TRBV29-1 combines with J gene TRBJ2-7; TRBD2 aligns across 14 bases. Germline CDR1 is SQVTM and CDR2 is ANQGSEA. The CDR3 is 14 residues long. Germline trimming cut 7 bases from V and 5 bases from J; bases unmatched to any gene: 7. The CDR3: CSAGLAGGPDEQYF. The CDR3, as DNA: TGCAGCGCCGGACTAGCGGGAGGCCCGGACGAGCAGTACTTC.

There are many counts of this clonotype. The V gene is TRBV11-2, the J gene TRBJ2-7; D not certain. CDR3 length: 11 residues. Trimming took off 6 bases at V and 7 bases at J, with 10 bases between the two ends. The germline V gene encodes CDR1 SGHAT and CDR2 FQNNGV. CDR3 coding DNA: TGTGCCAGCAGGGTAGGATGGGAGCAGTACTTC. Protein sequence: CASRVGWEQYF.

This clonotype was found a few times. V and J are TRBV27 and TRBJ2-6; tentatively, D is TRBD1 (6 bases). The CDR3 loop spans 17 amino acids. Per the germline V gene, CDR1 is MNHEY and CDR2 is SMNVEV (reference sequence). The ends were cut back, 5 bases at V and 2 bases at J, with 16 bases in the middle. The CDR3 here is CASSAPTGRAGANVLTF. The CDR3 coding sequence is TGTGCCAGCAGTGCCCCCACAGGGAGAGCTGGGGCCAACGTCCTGACTTTC.

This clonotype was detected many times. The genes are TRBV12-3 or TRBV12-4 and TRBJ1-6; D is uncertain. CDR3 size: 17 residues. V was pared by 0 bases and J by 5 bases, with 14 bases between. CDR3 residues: CASSLAWETLHNSPLHF. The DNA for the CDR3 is TGTGCCAGCAGTTTAGCATGGGAAACGCTACATAATTCACCCCTCCACTTT.

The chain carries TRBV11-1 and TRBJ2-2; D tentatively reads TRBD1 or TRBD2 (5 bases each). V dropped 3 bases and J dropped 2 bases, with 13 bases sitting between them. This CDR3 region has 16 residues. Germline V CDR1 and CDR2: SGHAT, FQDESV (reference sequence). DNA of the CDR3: TGTGCCAGCAGCTTTCCGGGACCCTTCAACACCGGGGAGCTGTTTTTT. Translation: CASSFPGPFNTGELFF.

DNA of the CDR3: TGTGCCAGCAGCTTAGGACCGGGCGTAGCGCAGTTCTTC. As protein: CASSLGPGVAQFF. The rearrangement joins TRBV7-2 to TRBJ2-1; D gene uncertain. Germline V gene lookup returns CDR1 SGHTA and CDR2 FQGNSA. CDR3 length equals 13 residues. Trimming removed 1 base at V and 12 bases at J, with 13 bases between.

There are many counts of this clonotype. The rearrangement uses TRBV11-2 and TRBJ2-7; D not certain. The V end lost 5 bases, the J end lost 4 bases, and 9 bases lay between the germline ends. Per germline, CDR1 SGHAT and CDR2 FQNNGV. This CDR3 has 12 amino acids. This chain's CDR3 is CASSGDIYEQYF. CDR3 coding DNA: TGTGCCAGCAGCGGAGACATTTACGAGCAGTACTTC.